These 20 T cell receptor beta chains were sequenced from one sample in a study of blood T cell repertoires in COVID-19 (dated by TCRdb to 2018 to 2020). Library creation used the immunoSEQ multiplex PCR assay. TCRdb took over this immuneACCESS table, retaining in-frame rearrangements with V and J assigned. Such tables are incomplete; in checked studies, under half of the missing clones stem from an unresolved V gene, and the remainder is unexplained. Within this sample are 190,000 or so clones, with around nine tenths of them counted one time only. The top ten hold less than 3.5% of the sample. Sequencing was carried out using peripheral blood. All receptors come from a man aged 35 to 55 with active or convalescent COVID-19.

The chain is built from TRBV27 and TRBJ2-7; 7 bases line up with TRBD1. V gave up 0 bases and J gave up 2 bases; unmatched junction bases: 4. The CDR3 sequence is 15 residues long. CDR1 is MNHEY and CDR2 is SMNVEV in the germline V gene (reference sequence). The CDR3 region is CASSLSQGGPYEQYF. CDR3 nucleotides: TGTGCCAGCAGTTTATCGCAAGGGGGCCCCTACGAGCAGTACTTC.

This clone has only one observation. CDR3 sequence (DNA): TGTGCCGCACGGGGGGCCCGGGAGACCCAGTACTTC. Amino acid sequence: CAARGARETQYF. V usage is TRBV6-5 and J usage is TRBJ2-5; D is possibly TRBD2 (7 bases). The ends were cut back, 11 bases at V and 5 bases at J, with 15 bases in the middle. The CDR3 contains 12 residues. Germline CDR1 is MNHEY and CDR2 is SVGAGI.

The CDR3 coding sequence is TGTGCCACCACTGAAAAGGGGGCCCTAAAAAACATTCAGTACTTC. Translated: CATTEKGALKNIQYF. The chain combines TRBV15 with TRBJ2-4, with TRBD1 matching 7 bases. CDR3 size: 15 residues. V gave up 7 bases and J gave up 4 bases; unmatched junction bases: 10. From germline, CDR1 is LNHNV and CDR2 YYDKDF (reference sequence).

Remarks on this clone: A read error may produce the germline difference seen at one junction end. The rearrangement uses TRBV2 and TRBJ2-7; 10 nucleotides align to TRBD1. This CDR3 comprises 13 residues. CDR1 SNHLY and CDR2 FYNNEI come from the germline V gene. CDR3 in DNA: TGTGCCCGCAGGGACAGGGGATCCTACGAGCAGTACTTC. Amino acids: CARRDRGSYEQYF. Variable domain in full (rest from reference TRBV2 and TRBJ2-7): EPEVTQTPSHQVTQMGQEVILRCVPISNHLYFYWYRQILGQKVEFLVSFYNNEISEKSEIFDDQFSVERPDGSNFTLKIRSTKLEDSAMYFCARRDRGSYEQYFGPGTRLTVT.

The chain uses TRBV5-4 and TRBJ1-6; maybe TRBD1 (5 bases). Germline assignment: CDR1 SGHNT and CDR2 YYREEE (reference sequence). Trimming took 7 bases from V and 6 from J, leaving 11 bases between them. CDR3 size: 13 residues. This chain's CDR3 is CASRGEANSPLHF. The CDR3 DNA sequence: TGTGCCAGCCGAGGGGAGGCTAATTCACCCCTCCACTTT. Looking up the rest from reference TRBV5-4 and TRBJ1-6 gives the full variable domain: ETGVTQSPTHLIKTRGQQVTLRCSSQSGHNTVSWYQQALGQGPQFIFQYYREEENGRGNFPPRFSGLQFPNYSSELNVNALELDDSALYLCASRGEANSPLHFGNGTRLTVT.

This clone showed up just a few times. The rearrangement joins TRBV6-5 to TRBJ2-7, with D maybe TRBD1 (5 bases). Trimming removed 8 bases at V and 4 bases at J, with 12 bases between. The CDR3 extends over 12 amino acids. Germline V gene sequence: CDR1 MNHEY, CDR2 SVGAGI. The CDR3 nucleotides are TGTGCCAGCCAGAATCAGGGATACGAGCAGTACTTC. It specifies CASQNQGYEQYF.

This clone showed up just once. This rearrangement joins TRBV7-9 to TRBJ1-2; D gene uncertain. The CDR3 is 14 residues long. Germline V gene data show CDR1 as SEHNR and CDR2 as FQNEAQ (reference sequence). Trimming cost V 5 bases and J 4 bases, with 14 bases left between them. The CDR3 DNA reads TGTGCCAGCAGCCCCGACTCGACTTCCTATGGCTACACCTTC. Encoded protein: CASSPDSTSYGYTF.

The V and J genes are TRBV3-1 (or the pseudogene TRBV3-2) and TRBJ1-5; 8 positions match TRBD1. V trimming: 0 bases; J trimming: 2 bases; junction bases outside the gene matches: 3. CDR1 LGHDT and CDR2 YNNKEL come from the germline V gene (reference sequence). The CDR3 is 16 amino acids. CDR3 in amino acids: CASSQDATGGNQPQHF. The CDR3 nucleotides are TGTGCCAGCAGCCAAGATGCGACAGGGGGCAATCAGCCCCAGCATTTT.

The chain employs TRBV5-1 and TRBJ1-6; a weak D match, TRBD1 (6 bases). This CDR3 has 18 amino acids. Trimming removed 0 bases at V and 3 bases at J, with 16 bases between. Per the germline V gene, CDR1 is SGHRS and CDR2 is YFSETQ. CDR3 region: CASSLGGMDSGYNSPLHF. In nucleotides, the CDR3 is TGCGCCAGCAGCTTGGGCGGAATGGACAGCGGCTATAATTCACCCCTCCACTTT.

V gene TRBV28 combines with J gene TRBJ2-5, with 10 bases identical to TRBD2. V lost 7 bases, J lost 2 bases, and 7 bases stayed unmatched. CDR3 size: 15 residues. Germline CDR1 and CDR2: MDHEN and SYDVKM. The CDR3 sequence: CASNHRTSGQETQYF. The CDR3 coding sequence is TGTGCCAGCAACCACCGGACTAGCGGACAAGAGACCCAGTACTTC.

V is TRBV12-3 or TRBV12-4 and J is TRBJ2-7; D perhaps matches TRBD2 (5 bases). The CDR3 spans 13 residues. Trimming took off 8 bases at V and 2 bases at J, with 13 bases between the two ends. CDR3 amino acids: CASRRSGTYEQYF. CDR3 in DNA: TGTGCCAGCCGCAGGAGCGGTACCTACGAGCAGTACTTC.

The chain carries TRBV5-1 and TRBJ2-7, with 8 positions matching TRBD2. The germline V gene has CDR1 SGHRS and CDR2 YFSETQ. The CDR3 runs 14 residues. Germline trimming cut 4 bases from V and 2 bases from J; bases unmatched to any gene: 5. The CDR3 here is CASSPAGGPYEQYF. The CDR3 DNA is TGCGCCAGCAGCCCGGCGGGGGGACCCTACGAGCAGTACTTC.

This clone was recorded once. This chain uses TRBV10-2 with TRBJ2-3; 7 nucleotides agree with TRBD1. In germline, CDR1 is WSHSY, CDR2 SAAADI. V shed 9 bases and J 4 bases; nucleotides not matched to a gene: 10. The CDR3 is 14 residues long. The CDR3 coding sequence is TGCGCCAGTGATTACAGGGGTTCGTCAGATACGCAGTATTTT. Protein sequence: CASDYRGSSDTQYF.

This chain connects TRBV7-6 to TRBJ2-1; possibly TRBD2 for D (5 bases). Trimming cost V 5 bases and J 10 bases, with 9 bases left between them. This CDR3 is built from 11 residues. Germline V gene sequence: CDR1 SGHVS, CDR2 FNYEAQ. The DNA for the CDR3 is TGTGCCAGCAGCCCACTAGGGGAGCAGTTCTTC. As protein: CASSPLGEQFF.

The chain links TRBV6-5 to TRBJ1-4; 7 bases are shared with TRBD1. The CDR3 is 11 amino acids. The junction had 5 bases not matched to a gene; V was cut back by 6 bases and J by 13 bases. Germline values: CDR1 MNHEY, CDR2 SVGAGI. The CDR3 region has the DNA TGTGCCAGCAGGAGCCGGGACAGACTGTTTTTT. It specifies CASRSRDRLFF.

CDR3 residues: CASGLPGPITTVNTGELFF. CDR3 sequence (DNA): TGTGCTAGTGGTTTGCCGGGCCCGATTACGACAGTTAACACCGGGGAGCTGTTTTTT. This chain links TRBV12-5 with TRBJ2-2; the D gene is possibly TRBD1 (5 bases). V was cut by 2 bases and J by 2 bases, with 21 bases left in between. Germline V lookup: CDR1 LGHNT, CDR2 FRNRAP. The CDR3 sequence is 19 residues long.

The chain joins TRBV9 to TRBJ1-1, with D tentatively TRBD1 (6 bases). Germline V gives CDR1 SGDLS, CDR2 YYNGEE. This CDR3 is built from 13 residues. V shed 4 bases and J shed 5 bases, with 12 bases lying between them. The CDR3 loop reads CASSPGVRTEAFF. CDR3 sequence (DNA): TGTGCCAGCAGCCCAGGGGTTCGGACTGAAGCTTTCTTT.

The rearrangement joins TRBV5-8 to TRBJ2-2, with TRBD2 matching over 8 bases. After removal of 0 bases from V and 3 bases from J, the junction contained 4 bases not matched to a gene. Germline CDR1 is SGHTS and CDR2 is YDEGEE. This CDR3 has 16 residues. The CDR3 DNA sequence: TGTGCCAGCAGCTTGGTGGTCGGGGGGGACACCGGGGAGCTGTTTTTT. This translates into CASSLVVGGDTGELFF.

This clone was found once. This sequence joins TRBV7-3 and TRBJ2-1; maybe TRBD2 (7 bases). Per the germline V gene, CDR1 is SGHTA and CDR2 is FQGTGA. This CDR3 is built from 15 residues. V lost 5 bases to trimming and J lost 9 bases, with 20 bases between them. Here the CDR3 DNA reads TGTGCCAGCAGCGACCTAGGGGGGGCCGCGACTGAGCAGTTCTTC. Amino acids: CASSDLGGAATEQFF. Full variable domain (rest looked up from reference TRBV7-3 and TRBJ2-1): GAGVSQTPSNKVTEKGKYVELRCDPISGHTALYWYRQSLGQGPEFLIYFQGTGAADDSGLPNDRFFAVRPEGSVSTLKIQRTERGDSAVYLCASSDLGGAATEQFFGPGTRLTVL.

This chain's CDR3 is CASSQDDRGPQHF. CDR3 sequence (DNA): TGTGCCAGCAGCCAAGATGATCGGGGACCCCAGCATTTT. This chain links TRBV3-1 (or the pseudogene TRBV3-2) with TRBJ1-5; D is unclear. V lost 0 bases and J 10 bases, leaving 10 bases between the germline ends. Germline V gene sequence: CDR1 LGHDT, CDR2 YNNKEL (reference sequence). This CDR3 is 13 amino acids long.